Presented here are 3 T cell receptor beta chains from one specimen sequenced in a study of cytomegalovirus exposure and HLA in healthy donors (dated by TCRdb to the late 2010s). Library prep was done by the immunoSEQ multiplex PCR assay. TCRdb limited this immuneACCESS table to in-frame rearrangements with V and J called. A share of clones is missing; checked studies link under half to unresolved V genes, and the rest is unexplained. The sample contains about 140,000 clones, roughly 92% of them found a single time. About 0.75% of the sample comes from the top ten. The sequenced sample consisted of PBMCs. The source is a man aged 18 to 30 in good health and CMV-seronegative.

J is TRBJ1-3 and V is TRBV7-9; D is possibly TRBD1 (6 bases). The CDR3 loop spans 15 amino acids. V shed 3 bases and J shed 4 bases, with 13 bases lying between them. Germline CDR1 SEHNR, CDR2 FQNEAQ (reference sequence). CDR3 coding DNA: TGTGCCAGCAGCTTCCACAGGGTTTCGGGAAACACCATATATTTT. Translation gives CASSFHRVSGNTIYF.

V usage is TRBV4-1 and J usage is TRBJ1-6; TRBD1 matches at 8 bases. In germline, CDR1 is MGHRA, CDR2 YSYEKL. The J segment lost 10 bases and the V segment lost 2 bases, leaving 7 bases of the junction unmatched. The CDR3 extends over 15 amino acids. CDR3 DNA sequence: TGCGCCAGCAGCCAATCGCGACAGGGGCTCTCACCCCTCCACTTT. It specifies CASSQSRQGLSPLHF.

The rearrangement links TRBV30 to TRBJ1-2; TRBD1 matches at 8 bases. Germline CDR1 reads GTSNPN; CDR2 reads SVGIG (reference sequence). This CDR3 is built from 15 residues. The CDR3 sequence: CAAPPWTGSMGGYTF. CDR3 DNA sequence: TGTGCGGCCCCACCCTGGACAGGGAGTATGGGGGGCTACACCTTC.